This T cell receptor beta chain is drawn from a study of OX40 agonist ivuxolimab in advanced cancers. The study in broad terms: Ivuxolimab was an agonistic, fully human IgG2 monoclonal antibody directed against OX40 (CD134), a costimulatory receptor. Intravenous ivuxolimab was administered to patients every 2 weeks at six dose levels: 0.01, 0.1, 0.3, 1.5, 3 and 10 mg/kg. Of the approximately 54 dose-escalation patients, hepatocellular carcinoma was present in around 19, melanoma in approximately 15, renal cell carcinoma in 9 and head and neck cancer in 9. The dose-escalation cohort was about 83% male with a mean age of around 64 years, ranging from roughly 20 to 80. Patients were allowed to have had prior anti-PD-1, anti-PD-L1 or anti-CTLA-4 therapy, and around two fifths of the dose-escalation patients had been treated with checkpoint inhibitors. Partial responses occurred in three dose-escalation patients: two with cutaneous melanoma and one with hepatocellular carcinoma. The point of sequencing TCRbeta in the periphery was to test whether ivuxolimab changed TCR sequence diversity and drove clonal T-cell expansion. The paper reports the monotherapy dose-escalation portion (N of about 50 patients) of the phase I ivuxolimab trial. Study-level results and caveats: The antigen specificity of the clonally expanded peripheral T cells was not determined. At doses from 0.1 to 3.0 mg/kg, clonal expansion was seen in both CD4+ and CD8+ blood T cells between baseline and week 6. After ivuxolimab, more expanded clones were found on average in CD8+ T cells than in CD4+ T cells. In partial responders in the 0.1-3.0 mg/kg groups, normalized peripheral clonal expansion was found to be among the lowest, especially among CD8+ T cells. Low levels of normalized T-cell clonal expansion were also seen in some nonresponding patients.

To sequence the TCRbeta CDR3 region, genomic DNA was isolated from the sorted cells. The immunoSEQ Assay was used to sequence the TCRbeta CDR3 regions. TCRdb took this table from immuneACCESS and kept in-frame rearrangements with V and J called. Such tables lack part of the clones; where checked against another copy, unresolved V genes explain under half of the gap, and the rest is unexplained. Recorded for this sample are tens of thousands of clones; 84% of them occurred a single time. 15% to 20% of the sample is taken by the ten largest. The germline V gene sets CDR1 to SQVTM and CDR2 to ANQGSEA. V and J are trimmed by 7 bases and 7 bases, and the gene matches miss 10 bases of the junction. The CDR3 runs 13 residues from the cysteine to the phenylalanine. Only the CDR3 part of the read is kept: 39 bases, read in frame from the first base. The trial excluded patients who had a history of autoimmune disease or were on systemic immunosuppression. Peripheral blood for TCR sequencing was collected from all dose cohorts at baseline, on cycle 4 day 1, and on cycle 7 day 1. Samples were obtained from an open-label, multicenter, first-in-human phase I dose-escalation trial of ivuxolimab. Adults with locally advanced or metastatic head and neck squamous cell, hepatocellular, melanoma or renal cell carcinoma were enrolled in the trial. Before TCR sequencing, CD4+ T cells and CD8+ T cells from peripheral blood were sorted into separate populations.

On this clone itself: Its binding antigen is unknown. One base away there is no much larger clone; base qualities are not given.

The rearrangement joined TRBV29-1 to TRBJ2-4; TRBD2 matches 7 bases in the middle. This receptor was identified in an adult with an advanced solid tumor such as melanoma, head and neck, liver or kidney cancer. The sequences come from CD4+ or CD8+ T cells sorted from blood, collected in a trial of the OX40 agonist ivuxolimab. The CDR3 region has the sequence CSAGALGGNIQYF. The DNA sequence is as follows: TGCAGCGCCGGGGCCCTCGGGGGGAACATTCAGTACTTC. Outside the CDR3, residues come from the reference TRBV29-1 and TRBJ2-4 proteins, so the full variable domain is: SAVISQKPSRDICQRGTSLTIQCQVDSQVTMMFWYRQQPGQSLTLIATANQGSEATYESGFVIDKFPISRPNLTFSTLTVSNMSPEDSSIYLCSAGALGGNIQYFGAGTRLSVL.